This TCR beta chain is drawn from a study of spatial heterogeneity in lung cancer. On the study more broadly: The study sequenced follow-up PBMC samples when they were available, at a median of approximately 2 years after resection. Raw reads showed each unique TCR and UMI combination turning up more than ten times on average. There were consistently more beta-chain sequences detected than alpha-chain sequences.

TCRdb independently ran MiXCR on the 5' RACE reads; one entry per CDR3 protein. The table has 20,000 to 30,000 distinct CDR3 sequences, about a tenth seen once. The CDR3 is 13 amino acids. Per the germline V gene, CDR1 is SNHLY and CDR2 is FYNNEI. Trimming pared 5 bases from V and 4 bases from J, leaving 8 bases between. The time point was: blood at routine non-recurrence follow-up after resection. Whole RNA from tumor, nontumor lung or frozen PBMC was sequenced unsorted. The TCR was taken from a male donor with early-stage non-small cell lung cancer. The chain carries TRBV2 and TRBJ2-2; D not certain. The specimen comprised PBMCs, sampled at follow-up. The CDR3 protein is CASSPVGTGELFF. The CDR3 coding sequence is TGTGCCAGCAGTCCGGTCGGCACCGGGGAGCTGTTTTTT.